This entry lists 13 T cell receptor beta chains sequenced from one sample in a study of blood T cells in healthy people across ages. Together with a sample-barcoded 5' primer, a J-beta primer mix was included in a second PCR lasting about 6 to 12 cycles. TCRdb reprocessed the 5' RACE reads via MiXCR and lists one record per CDR3 protein. The sample shows approximately 880,000 distinct CDR3 sequences, around 48% of them seen only once. The sequenced material came from blood. Every receptor here comes from a man between 25 and 39 years old in good health.

A note on this clonotype: This may arise from a read error, as a much more abundant clone is one base away. The chain joins TRBV20-1 to TRBJ2-5; perhaps TRBD2 as D (5 bases). CDR1 and CDR2 (germline): DFQATT, SNEGSKA (reference sequence). The V gene lost 4 bases and the J gene lost 11 bases, with 26 bases spanning the gap. CDR3 size: 15 residues. CDR3 DNA sequence: TGCAGTGCTAAAAAAGGAGGTCCTGGGGATGGGGAGCAGTACTTC. Its translation: CSAKKGGPGDGEQYF.

Of note for this clonotype: Compared with germline, one end of the junction differs, possibly owing to a read error. The chain joins TRBV11-2 to TRBJ1-5; 7 nucleotides align to TRBD1. The CDR3 has 15 residues. CDR1 and CDR2 from the germline V gene are SGHAT and FQNNGV. The CDR3 reads CASSSQGVDNQPQHF. In nucleotides, the CDR3 is TGTGCCAGCAGCTCCCAGGGGGTTGACAATCAGCCTCAGCATTTT. The full variable domain, its missing parts supplied by reference TRBV11-2 and TRBJ1-5, is EAGVAQSPRYKIIEKRQSVAFWCNPISGHATLYWYQQILGQGPKLLIQFQNNGVVDDSQLPKDRFSAERLKGVDSTLKIQPAKLEDSAVYLCASSSQGVDNQPQHFGDGTRLSIL.

The rearrangement joins TRBV6-6 to TRBJ1-4, with unresolved D. The CDR3 totals 17 residues. Germline V CDR1 and CDR2: MNHNY, SVGAGI (reference sequence). V lost 0 bases, J lost 3 bases, and 14 bases lay in between. CDR3 nucleotide sequence: TGTGCCAGCAGTTACTCGGCCAGGCGAACCCCTAATGAAAAACTGTTTTTT. Its protein is CASSYSARRTPNEKLFF.

This clonotype appeared a few times. This chain joins TRBV3-1 and TRBJ1-2; TRBD1 aligns across 8 bases. V shed 1 base and J 4 bases; nucleotides not matched to a gene: 5. Per the germline V gene, CDR1 is LGHDT and CDR2 is YNNKEL (reference sequence). The CDR3 consists of 15 residues. The chain's CDR3 is CASSQGTGMGYGYTF. The CDR3, as DNA: TGTGCCAGCAGCCAAGGGACAGGGATGGGCTATGGCTACACCTTC.

The table lists this clonotype with a few counts. The chain is built from TRBV2 and TRBJ2-7, with D perhaps matching TRBD2 (6 bases). CDR1 is SNHLY and CDR2 is FYNNEI in the germline V gene. The CDR3 length is 14 residues. V lost 7 bases and J lost 6, with 19 bases in between. CDR3 in amino acids: CASIGGNYQGEQYF. The DNA for the CDR3 is TGTGCCAGCATCGGGGGAAATTATCAAGGCGAGCAGTACTTC.

The chain recombines TRBV12-3 or TRBV12-4 with TRBJ2-1, with 10 positions matching TRBD2. The CDR3 consists of 15 residues. V gave up 6 bases and J gave up 0 bases; unmatched junction bases: 2. CDR3 DNA sequence: TGTGCCAGCAGAAGCGGGGGGGACTCCTACAATGAGCAGTTCTTC. Its protein product is CASRSGGDSYNEQFF.

This chain links TRBV12-3 or TRBV12-4 with TRBJ2-7; TRBD1 matches at 7 bases. The CDR3 covers 17 residues. V lost 3 bases, J lost 0 bases, and 11 bases stayed unmatched. This chain's CDR3 is CASSFLGTADLSYEQYF. The CDR3 DNA reads TGTGCCAGCAGTTTTCTCGGGACAGCCGATCTCTCCTACGAGCAGTACTTC.

Notes on this clonotype: At one of its ends the junction is not consistent with the germline gene, which may arise from a read error. This rearrangement joins TRBV10-3 to TRBJ2-3; D tentatively fits TRBD1 or TRBD2 (5 bases each). From germline, CDR1 is ENHRY and CDR2 SYGVKD. The CDR3 spans 12 residues. The CDR3 DNA reads TGTGCCATCAAGGGGAGCACAGATGCGCAGTATTTT. Protein product: CAIKGSTDAQYF.

This CDR3 reads CAIGPSGGAQETQYF. For the CDR3, the DNA is TGTGCCATCGGACCTAGCGGGGGGGCCCAAGAGACCCAGTACTTC. J is TRBJ2-5 and V is TRBV10-3; 12 bases agree with TRBD2. Trimming removed 8 bases from V and 1 base from J; junction bases left unmatched: 5. The CDR3 runs 15 residues. CDR1 and CDR2 from the germline V gene are ENHRY and SYGVKD.

This clonotype has a handful of counts. The chain links TRBV9 to TRBJ2-3; 11 bases align to TRBD2. Germline trimming cut 0 bases from V and 9 bases from J; bases unmatched to any gene: 6. The CDR3 is 15 residues long. From germline, CDR1 is SGDLS and CDR2 YYNGEE. CDR3 nucleotides: TGTGCCAGCAGCGTAGAGCTAGCGGGGGGTCGGACGCAGTATTTT. As protein: CASSVELAGGRTQYF. Looking up the rest from reference TRBV9 and TRBJ2-3 gives the full variable domain: DSGVTQTPKHLITATGQRVTLRCSPRSGDLSVYWYQQSLDQGLQFLIQYYNGEERAKGNILERFSAQQFPDLHSELNLSSLELGDSALYFCASSVELAGGRTQYFGPGTRLTVL.

This chain joins TRBV18 and TRBJ2-7; 11 bases match TRBD1. The germline V gene encodes CDR1 KGHSH and CDR2 LQKENI. The CDR3 is 16 amino acids. Germline trimming cut 0 bases from V and 2 bases from J; bases unmatched to any gene: 3. The CDR3 DNA follows: TGTGCCAGCTCACCACCGTCGGGACAGGGGGCCTACGAGCAGTACTTC. This translates into CASSPPSGQGAYEQYF. Based on the CDR3 plus reference TRBV18 and TRBJ2-7, the full variable domain is NAGVMQNPRHLVRRRGQEARLRCSPMKGHSHVYWYRQLPEEGLKFMVYLQKENIIDESGMPKERFSAEFPKEGPSILRIQQVVRGDSAAYFCASSPPSGQGAYEQYFGPGTRLTVT.

The rearrangement joins TRBV6-2 or TRBV6-3 to TRBJ2-1; TRBD1 matches at 8 bases. The J call may be mistaken, given a closer DNA end match to TRBJ2-7. CDR1 is MNHEY and CDR2 is SVGEGT in the germline V gene. This CDR3 is 17 amino acids long. CDR3 nucleotide sequence: TGTGCCAGCAGTTCGTTCGGCGGGACAGGCTCCTACAATGAGCAGTACTTC. This sequence encodes CASSSFGGTGSYNEQYF.

In its sample, this clonotype was seen a few times. V gene TRBV20-1 combines with J gene TRBJ2-4; 12 bases fit TRBD2. V lost 0 bases to trimming and J lost 6 bases; unmatched junction nucleotides: 6. The CDR3 runs 16 residues. Per the germline V gene, CDR1 is DFQATT and CDR2 is SNEGSKA (reference sequence). CDR3 sequence: CSAREPSGGARNIQYF. CDR3 DNA sequence: TGCAGTGCTAGAGAACCTAGCGGGGGGGCCCGAAACATTCAGTACTTC.